Presented here are 15 T cell receptor beta chains from one specimen sequenced in a study of shared clonotypes between healthy human individuals. Produced via immunoSEQ multiplex PCR; TCRdb's table is partial and in-frame only. The table shows about 2.4 million clones, with approximately 90% occurring only once. The sequenced sample consisted of naive CD4+ T cells sorted from blood. The subset was: CD45RA+ positively selected. These receptors were obtained from a young man in good health.

This chain uses TRBV9 with TRBJ1-6; no definite D call. CDR3 length: 15 residues. The V and J ends lost 0 bases and 5 bases respectively, with 9 bases between them. The V gene's germline CDR1 is SGDLS and CDR2 YYNGEE. The CDR3 DNA reads as TGTGCCAGCAGCGTAGGAGGGTATGATAATTCACCCCTCCACTTT. This translates into CASSVGGYDNSPLHF.

Only one count was recorded for this clone. The rearrangement joins TRBV7-2 to TRBJ2-5; 8 bases fit TRBD2. V lost 5 bases to trimming and J lost 4 bases; unmatched junction nucleotides: 18. The CDR3 is made up of 18 amino acids. Germline assignment: CDR1 SGHTA and CDR2 FQGNSA. CDR3 residues: CASSLLPGAGGVGETQYF. The CDR3 DNA follows: TGTGCCAGCAGCCTCCTTCCCGGGGCGGGGGGCGTCGGAGAGACCCAGTACTTC.

The gene calls are TRBV19 and TRBJ2-7; TRBD2 might be the D (5 bases). CDR1 is LNHDA, CDR2 SQIVND, per germline (reference sequence). The CDR3 has 14 amino acids. V shed 6 bases and J shed 1 base, with 13 bases lying between them. CDR3 coding DNA: TGTGCCAGTAGCTCAAGGGAGAGTTCCTACGAGCAGTACTTC. It yields the protein CASSSRESSYEQYF.

The V and J genes are TRBV6-5 and TRBJ2-7, with 11 bases matching TRBD2. With 2 bases clipped from V and 0 bases from J, the junction kept 0 bases outside the gene matches. Per germline, CDR1 MNHEY and CDR2 SVGAGI. There are 15 residues in the CDR3. The CDR3 protein is CASSYLAGGSYEQYF. CDR3 in DNA: TGTGCCAGCAGTTACCTAGCGGGAGGCTCCTACGAGCAGTACTTC.

The rearrangement joins TRBV5-8 to TRBJ2-1; D may correspond to TRBD1 or TRBD2 (6 bases each). V lost 1 base to trimming and J lost 6 bases, with 14 bases between them. There are 15 residues in the CDR3. CDR1 is SGHTS, CDR2 YDEGEE, per germline. This CDR3 is CASSLTGTFVNEQFF. The CDR3 region has the DNA TGTGCCAGCAGCTTGACAGGGACTTTTGTCAATGAGCAGTTCTTC.

CDR3 sequence (DNA): TGTGCCAGCAGTCCTACGGATCCTCATTACAATGAGCAGTTCTTC. It is translated as CASSPTDPHYNEQFF. This sequence joins TRBV6-1 and TRBJ2-1; unclear D gene. CDR3 length equals 15 residues. Per the germline V gene, CDR1 is MNHNS and CDR2 is SASEGT. V was trimmed by 5 bases and J by 4 bases, leaving 15 bases between them.

The gene calls are TRBV19 and TRBJ2-3; tentatively, D is TRBD2 (5 bases). The germline V gene has CDR1 LNHDA and CDR2 SQIVND (reference sequence). The CDR3 length is 15 residues. V dropped 5 bases and J dropped 2 bases, with 14 bases sitting between them. This CDR3 reads CASSPLAATTDTQYF. The CDR3 DNA follows: TGTGCCAGTAGTCCGCTAGCAGCCACCACAGATACGCAGTATTTT.

The rearrangement uses TRBV5-1 and TRBJ1-6; D unresolved. Germline lookup yields CDR1 SGHRS and CDR2 YFSETQ. V was trimmed by 5 bases and J by 7 bases, leaving 13 bases between them. The CDR3 covers 14 residues. This chain's CDR3 is CASRGGPSNSPLHF. CDR3 DNA sequence: TGCGCCAGCAGAGGTGGACCGTCCAATTCACCCCTCCACTTT.

The rearrangement links TRBV6-5 to TRBJ2-5; 9 bases line up with TRBD1. The CDR3 has 14 amino acids. After removal of 6 bases from V and 4 bases from J, the junction contained 6 bases not matched to a gene. Germline V gives CDR1 MNHEY, CDR2 SVGAGI. This chain's CDR3 is CASRTPTGGETQYF. CDR3 DNA sequence: TGTGCCAGCAGAACGCCGACAGGGGGAGAGACCCAGTACTTC.

This chain uses TRBV19 with TRBJ2-7; 9 bases line up with TRBD2. Germline CDR1 and CDR2: LNHDA and SQIVND (reference sequence). The CDR3 loop spans 13 amino acids. V trimming: 7 bases; J trimming: 6 bases; junction bases outside the gene matches: 7. In DNA form, the CDR3 reads TGTGCCAGTACTAGCGGGAAGCTCTCCGAGCAGTACTTC. Translating it yields CASTSGKLSEQYF.

The chain has TRBV18 and TRBJ2-3; D remains ambiguous. V was clipped by 3 bases and J by 0 bases, with 10 bases between them. The CDR3 is made up of 15 amino acids. Germline CDR1 KGHSH, CDR2 LQKENI. The CDR3 region has the DNA TGTGCCAGCTCACCGGGGAAACCGAGCACAGATACGCAGTATTTT. Protein sequence: CASSPGKPSTDTQYF.

This chain joins TRBV7-9 and TRBJ2-1, with D possibly being TRBD2 (5 bases). With 5 bases removed from V and 8 bases from J, the gap between germline ends came to 19 bases. The CDR3 totals 15 residues. The germline V gene has CDR1 SEHNR and CDR2 FQNEAQ (reference sequence). CDR3 loop: CASSTPSGTRDEQFF. The CDR3 region has the DNA TGTGCCAGCAGCACCCCTTCGGGCACGCGGGATGAGCAGTTCTTC.

This sequence joins TRBV19 and TRBJ1-2; perhaps TRBD1 as D (5 bases). Germline assignment: CDR1 LNHDA and CDR2 SQIVND (reference sequence). V dropped 7 bases and J dropped 6 bases, with 24 bases sitting between them. The CDR3 runs 16 residues. CDR3 loop: CASTDRDIGGSHGYTF. CDR3 DNA sequence: TGTGCCAGTACCGACCGGGATATTGGGGGTTCTCATGGCTACACCTTC.

The chain has TRBV12-5 and TRBJ2-4; TRBD2 aligns across 7 bases. Germline trimming cut 1 base from V and 0 bases from J; bases unmatched to any gene: 12. This CDR3 spans 19 amino acids. Germline CDR1 and CDR2: LGHNT and FRNRAP. This CDR3 is CASGLDSRDYYLAKNIQYF. The CDR3 coding sequence is TGTGCTAGTGGTTTGGACTCCCGGGACTATTACCTAGCCAAAAACATTCAGTACTTC.

The V gene is TRBV7-2, the J gene TRBJ2-4, with D uncertain. The germline V gene has CDR1 SGHTA and CDR2 FQGNSA. This CDR3 is built from 15 residues. V lost 1 base and J lost 0, with 7 bases in between. The DNA for the CDR3 is TGTGCCAGCAGCTTAGAATCAGGAGCCAAAAACATTCAGTACTTC. It encodes CASSLESGAKNIQYF.